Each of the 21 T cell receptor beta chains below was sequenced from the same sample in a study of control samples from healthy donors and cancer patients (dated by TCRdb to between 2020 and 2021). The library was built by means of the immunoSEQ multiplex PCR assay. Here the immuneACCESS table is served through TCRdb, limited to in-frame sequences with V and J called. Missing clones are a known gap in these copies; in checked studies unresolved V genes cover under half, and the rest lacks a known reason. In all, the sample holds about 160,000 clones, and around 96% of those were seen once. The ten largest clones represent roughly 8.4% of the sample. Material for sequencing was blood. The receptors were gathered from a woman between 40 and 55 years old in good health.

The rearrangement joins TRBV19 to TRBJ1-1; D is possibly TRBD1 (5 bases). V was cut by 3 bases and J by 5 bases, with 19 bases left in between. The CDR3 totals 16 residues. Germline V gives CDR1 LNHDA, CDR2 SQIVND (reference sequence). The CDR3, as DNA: TGTGCCAGTAGTATTCCAGTGGGTCAGGGAGGTACTGAAGCTTTCTTT. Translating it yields CASSIPVGQGGTEAFF.

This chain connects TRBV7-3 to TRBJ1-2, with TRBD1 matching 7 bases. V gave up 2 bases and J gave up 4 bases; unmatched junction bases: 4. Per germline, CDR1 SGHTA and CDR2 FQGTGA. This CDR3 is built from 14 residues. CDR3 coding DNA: TGTGCCAGCAGCTTAGACCGGGACAGCTATGGCTACACCTTC. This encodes CASSLDRDSYGYTF.

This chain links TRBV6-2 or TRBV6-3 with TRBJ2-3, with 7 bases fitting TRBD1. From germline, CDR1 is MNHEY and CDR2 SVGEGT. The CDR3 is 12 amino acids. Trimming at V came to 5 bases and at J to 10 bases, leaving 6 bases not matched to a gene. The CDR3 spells CASSNDRVAQYF. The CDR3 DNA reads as TGTGCCAGCAGTAACGACAGGGTGGCGCAGTATTTT.

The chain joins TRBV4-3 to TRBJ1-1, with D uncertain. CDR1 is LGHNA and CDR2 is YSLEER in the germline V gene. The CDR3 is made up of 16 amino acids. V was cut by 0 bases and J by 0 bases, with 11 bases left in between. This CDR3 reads CASSQDLTTVNTEAFF. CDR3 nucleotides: TGCGCCAGCAGCCAAGATCTAACAACCGTGAACACTGAAGCTTTCTTT.

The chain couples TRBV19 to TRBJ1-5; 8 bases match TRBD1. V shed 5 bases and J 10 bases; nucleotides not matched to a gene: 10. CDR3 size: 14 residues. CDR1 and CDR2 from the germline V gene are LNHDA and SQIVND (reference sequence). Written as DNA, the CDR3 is TGTGCCAGTAGTCTGGGACAGGCCGAGTCCCCCCAGCATTTT. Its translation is CASSLGQAESPQHF.

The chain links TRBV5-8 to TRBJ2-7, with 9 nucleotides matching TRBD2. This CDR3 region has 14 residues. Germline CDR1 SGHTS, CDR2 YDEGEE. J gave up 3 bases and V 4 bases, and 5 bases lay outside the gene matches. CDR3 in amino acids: CASSPTSGGYEQYF. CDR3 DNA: TGTGCCAGCAGCCCGACTAGCGGCGGCTACGAGCAGTACTTC.

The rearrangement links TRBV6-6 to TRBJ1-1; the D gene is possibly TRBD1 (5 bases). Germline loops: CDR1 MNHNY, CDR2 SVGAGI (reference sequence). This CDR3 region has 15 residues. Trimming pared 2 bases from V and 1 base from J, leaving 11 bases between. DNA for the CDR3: TGTGCCAGCAGTTACCCAATGGACAAGAACACTGAAGCTTTCTTT. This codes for CASSYPMDKNTEAFF.

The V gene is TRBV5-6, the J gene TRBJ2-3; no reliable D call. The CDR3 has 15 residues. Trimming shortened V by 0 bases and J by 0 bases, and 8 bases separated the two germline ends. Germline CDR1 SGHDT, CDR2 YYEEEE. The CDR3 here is CASSLGRYSTDTQYF. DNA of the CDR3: TGTGCCAGCAGCTTGGGGCGATATAGCACAGATACGCAGTATTTT.

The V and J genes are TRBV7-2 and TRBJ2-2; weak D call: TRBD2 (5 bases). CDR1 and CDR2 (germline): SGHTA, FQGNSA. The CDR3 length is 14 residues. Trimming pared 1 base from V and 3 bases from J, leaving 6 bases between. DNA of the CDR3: TGTGCCAGCAGCTTAGTCGGGGACACCGGGGAGCTGTTTTTT. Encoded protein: CASSLVGDTGELFF.

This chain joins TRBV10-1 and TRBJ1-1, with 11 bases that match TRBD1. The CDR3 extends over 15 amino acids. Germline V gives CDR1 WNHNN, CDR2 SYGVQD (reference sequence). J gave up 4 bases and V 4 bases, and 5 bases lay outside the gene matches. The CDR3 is CASSGTGQGATEAFF. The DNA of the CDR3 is TGCGCCAGCAGTGGAACCGGACAGGGGGCCACTGAAGCTTTCTTT.

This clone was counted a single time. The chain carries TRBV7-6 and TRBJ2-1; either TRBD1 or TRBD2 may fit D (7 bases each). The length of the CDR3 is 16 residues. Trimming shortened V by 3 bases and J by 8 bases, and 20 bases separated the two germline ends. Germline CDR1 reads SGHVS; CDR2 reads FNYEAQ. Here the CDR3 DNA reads TGTGCCAGCAGCTTCCATGGGGAGGGGGCAAGGGATGAGCAGTTCTTC. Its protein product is CASSFHGEGARDEQFF. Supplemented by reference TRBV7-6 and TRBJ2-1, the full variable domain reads GAGVSQSPRYKVTKRGQDVALRCDPISGHVSLYWYRQALGQGPEFLTYFNYEAQQDKSGLPNDRFSAERPEGSISTLTIQRTEQRDSAMYRCASSFHGEGARDEQFFGPGTRLTVL.

Here the CDR3 reads CASSLYRAGRGDTQYF. DNA of the CDR3: TGTGCCAGCAGTTTATATCGGGCAGGGCGAGGAGATACGCAGTATTTT. V usage is TRBV27 and J usage is TRBJ2-3, with D perhaps matching TRBD1 (5 bases). Germline CDR1 MNHEY, CDR2 SMNVEV (reference sequence). This CDR3 is built from 16 residues. Trimming removed 1 base at V and 5 bases at J, with 16 bases between.

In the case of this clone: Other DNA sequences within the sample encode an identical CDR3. The chain's CDR3 is CASSVSGGTYYEQYF. As DNA, the CDR3 is TGTGCCAGCAGCGTCTCCGGAGGGACCTACTACGAGCAGTACTTC. V gene TRBV9 combines with J gene TRBJ2-7; maybe TRBD2 (6 bases). This CDR3 contains 15 residues. V lost 2 bases to trimming and J lost 3 bases, with 15 bases between them. Germline CDR1 SGDLS, CDR2 YYNGEE.

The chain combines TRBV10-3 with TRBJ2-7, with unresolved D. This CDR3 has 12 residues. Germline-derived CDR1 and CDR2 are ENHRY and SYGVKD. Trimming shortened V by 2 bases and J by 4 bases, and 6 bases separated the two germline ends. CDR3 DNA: TGTGCCATCAGTGAGGCGAGATACGAGCAGTACTTC. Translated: CAISEARYEQYF.

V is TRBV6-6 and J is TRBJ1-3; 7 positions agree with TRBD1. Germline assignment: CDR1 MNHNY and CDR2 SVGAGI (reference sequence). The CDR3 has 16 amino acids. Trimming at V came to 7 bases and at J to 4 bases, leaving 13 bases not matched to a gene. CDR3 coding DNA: TGTGCCAGCACAAGACAGGGCCCGGGATCCGGAAACACCATATATTTT. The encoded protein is CASTRQGPGSGNTIYF.

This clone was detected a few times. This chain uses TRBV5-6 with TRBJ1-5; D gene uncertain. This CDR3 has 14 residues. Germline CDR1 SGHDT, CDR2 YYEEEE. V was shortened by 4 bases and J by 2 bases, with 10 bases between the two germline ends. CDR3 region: CASSPGGGNQPQHF. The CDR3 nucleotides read TGTGCCAGCAGCCCTGGCGGGGGCAATCAGCCCCAGCATTTT.

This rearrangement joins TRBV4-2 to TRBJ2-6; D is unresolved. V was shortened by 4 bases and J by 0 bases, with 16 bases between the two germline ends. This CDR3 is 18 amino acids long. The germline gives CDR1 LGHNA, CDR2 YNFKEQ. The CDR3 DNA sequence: TGTGCCAGCAGCCCCTATGAGACCATTGACTCTGGGGCCAACGTCCTGACTTTC. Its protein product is CASSPYETIDSGANVLTF.

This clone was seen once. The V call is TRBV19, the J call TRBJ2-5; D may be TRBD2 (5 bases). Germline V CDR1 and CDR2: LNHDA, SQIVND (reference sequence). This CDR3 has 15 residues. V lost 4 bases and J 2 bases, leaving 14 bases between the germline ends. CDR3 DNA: TGTGCCAGTAGTAGCCCAAGCGGAGGACAAGAGACCCAGTACTTC. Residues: CASSSPSGGQETQYF. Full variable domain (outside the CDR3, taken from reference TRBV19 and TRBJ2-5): DGGITQSPKYLFRKEGQNVTLSCEQNLNHDAMYWYRQDPGQGLRLIYYSQIVNDFQKGDIAEGYSVSREKKESFPLTVTSAQKNPTAFYLCASSSPSGGQETQYFGPGTRLLVL.

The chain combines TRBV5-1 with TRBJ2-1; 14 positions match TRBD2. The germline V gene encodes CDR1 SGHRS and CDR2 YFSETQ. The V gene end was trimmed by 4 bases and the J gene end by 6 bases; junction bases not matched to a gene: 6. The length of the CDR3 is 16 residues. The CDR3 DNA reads TGCGCCAGCAGCATCCCGGGACTAGCGGGGGCCAATGAGCAGTTCTTC. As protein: CASSIPGLAGANEQFF.

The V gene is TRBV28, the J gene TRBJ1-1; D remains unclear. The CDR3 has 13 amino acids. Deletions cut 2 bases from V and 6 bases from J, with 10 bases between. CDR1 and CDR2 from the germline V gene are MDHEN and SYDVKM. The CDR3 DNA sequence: TGTGCCAGCAGTTTAGGGCAAATTTCTGAAGCTTTCTTT. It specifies CASSLGQISEAFF.

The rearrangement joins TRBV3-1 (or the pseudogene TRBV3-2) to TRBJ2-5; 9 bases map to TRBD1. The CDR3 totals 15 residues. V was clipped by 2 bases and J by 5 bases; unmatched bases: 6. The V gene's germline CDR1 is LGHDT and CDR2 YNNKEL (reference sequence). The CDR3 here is CASSQKRGTGETQYF. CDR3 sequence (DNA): TGTGCCAGCAGCCAAAAGAGGGGGACAGGGGAGACCCAGTACTTC.